The sequence of this TCR beta chain was determined in a study of T cell responses to AZD1222 COVID-19 vaccine. Study-wide results and limits: Seropositive at baseline were only a handful of AZD1222 recipients.

J gave up 1 base and V 5 bases, and 0 bases lay outside the gene matches. The CDR3 spans 14 residues. Germline CDR1 and CDR2: ENHRY and SYGVKD. Profiled with immunoSEQ multiplex PCR; TCRdb holds only in-frame clones, not every one. The top ten hold 6.5% of the sample, which has about 120,000 clones, approximately 90% seen once. About this clone: Its antigen is unidentified.

The clonotype was recovered from an adult who received the AZD1222 COVID-19 vaccine. This chain links TRBV10-3 with TRBJ2-3; 10 bases line up with TRBD2. Specimen: peripheral blood, collected 28 days after the second AZD1222 dose. CDR3 in DNA: TGTGCCATCAGTAGCGGGGGGGGCACAGATACGCAGTATTTT. It specifies CAISSGGGTDTQYF.